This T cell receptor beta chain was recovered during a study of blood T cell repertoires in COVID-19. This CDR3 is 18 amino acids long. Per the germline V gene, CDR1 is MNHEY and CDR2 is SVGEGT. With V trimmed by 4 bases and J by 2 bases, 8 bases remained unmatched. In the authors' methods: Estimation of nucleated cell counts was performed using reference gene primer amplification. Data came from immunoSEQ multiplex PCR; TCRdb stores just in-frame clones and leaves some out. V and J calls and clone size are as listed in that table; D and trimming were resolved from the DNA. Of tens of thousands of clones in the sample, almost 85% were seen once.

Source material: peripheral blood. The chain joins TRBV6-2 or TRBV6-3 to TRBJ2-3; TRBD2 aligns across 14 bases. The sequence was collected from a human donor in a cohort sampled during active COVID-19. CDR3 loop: CASSSTSGGGQLTDTQYF. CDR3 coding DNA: TGTGCCAGCAGTTCGACTAGCGGGGGGGGTCAACTCACAGATACGCAGTATTTT.